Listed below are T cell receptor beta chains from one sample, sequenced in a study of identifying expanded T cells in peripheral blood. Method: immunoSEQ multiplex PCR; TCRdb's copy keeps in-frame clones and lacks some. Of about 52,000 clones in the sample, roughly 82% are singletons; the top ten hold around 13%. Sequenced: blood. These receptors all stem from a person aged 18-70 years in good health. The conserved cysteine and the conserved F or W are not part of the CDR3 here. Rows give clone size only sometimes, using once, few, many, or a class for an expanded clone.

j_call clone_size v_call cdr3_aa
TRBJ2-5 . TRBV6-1 ASSVLSGSILRGQETQY
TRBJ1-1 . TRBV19 ASTQGPANTEAF
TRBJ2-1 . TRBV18 ASSPGLAINEQF
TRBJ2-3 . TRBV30 AWSTSFLGGATDTQY
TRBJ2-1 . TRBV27 ASSPLLAGVGEQF
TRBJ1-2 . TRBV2 ASRPWTGRGYT
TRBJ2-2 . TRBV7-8 ASSRTGNTGELF
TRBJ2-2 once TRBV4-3 ASSHVVASGSSGELF
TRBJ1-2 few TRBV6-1 ASRILSGDYGYT
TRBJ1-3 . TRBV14 ASSQVGAGGTGTIY
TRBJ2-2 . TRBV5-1 ASSPRRTGELF
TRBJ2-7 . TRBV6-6 ASSSPTLSSYEQY
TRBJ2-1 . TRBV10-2 ASRTGITYNEQF
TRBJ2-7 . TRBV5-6 ASSLTGTTYEQY
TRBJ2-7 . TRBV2 ASSEWHTTYSYEQY
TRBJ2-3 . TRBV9 ASSVASGSGTDTQY
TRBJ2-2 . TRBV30 AWSVPSLAGAANTGELF
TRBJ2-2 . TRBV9 ASSVGGAGGPDGELF
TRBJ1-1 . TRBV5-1 ASSLEGGLNTEAF
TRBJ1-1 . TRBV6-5 ASSFPGTGEAF
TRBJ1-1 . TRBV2 ASKVGHSRNTEAF
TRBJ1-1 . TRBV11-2 ASSSRVGMNTEAF
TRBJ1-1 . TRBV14 ASSQEGRGRNTEAF
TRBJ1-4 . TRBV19 ATRIWGQTNEKLF
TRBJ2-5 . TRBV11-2 ASSPRTSGLQETQY
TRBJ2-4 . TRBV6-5 ASSSGVAGGFQY
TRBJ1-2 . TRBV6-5 ASRENYGYT
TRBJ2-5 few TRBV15 ATSNQDGQGGLETQY
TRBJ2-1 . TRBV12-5 ASSWREFINEQF
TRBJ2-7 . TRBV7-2 ASSEGTGYYEQY
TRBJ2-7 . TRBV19 ASQAAGEQY
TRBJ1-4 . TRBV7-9 ASSPSSGVAEKLF
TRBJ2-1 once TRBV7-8 ASSPRGRQGPHEQF
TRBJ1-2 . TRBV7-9 ASSPRDSGNYGYT
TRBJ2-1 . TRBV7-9 ATPPSVSSYNEQF
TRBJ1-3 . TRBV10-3 AIKGVSSGNTIY
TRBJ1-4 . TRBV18 ASSPDGTAPKLF
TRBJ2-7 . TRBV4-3 ASSQGLADSYEQY
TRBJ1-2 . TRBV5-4 ASGEGSRGYGYT